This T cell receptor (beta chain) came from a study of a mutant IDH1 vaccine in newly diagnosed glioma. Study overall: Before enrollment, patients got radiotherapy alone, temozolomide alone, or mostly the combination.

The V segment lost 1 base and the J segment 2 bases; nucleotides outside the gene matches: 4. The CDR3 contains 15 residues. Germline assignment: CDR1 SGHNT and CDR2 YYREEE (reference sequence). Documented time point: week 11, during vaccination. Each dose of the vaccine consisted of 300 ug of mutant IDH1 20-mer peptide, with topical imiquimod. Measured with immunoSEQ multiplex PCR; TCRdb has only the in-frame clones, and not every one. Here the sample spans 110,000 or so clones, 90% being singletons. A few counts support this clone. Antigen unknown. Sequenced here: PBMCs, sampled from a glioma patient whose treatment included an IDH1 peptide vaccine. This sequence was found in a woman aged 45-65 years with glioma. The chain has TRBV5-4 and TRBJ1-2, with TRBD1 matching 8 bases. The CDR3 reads CASSLPTGVNYGYTF. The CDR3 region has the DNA TGTGCCAGCAGCTTGCCGACAGGGGTGAACTATGGCTACACCTTC.